This record covers a single T cell receptor (beta chain). Per the germline V gene, CDR1 is MNHEY and CDR2 is SVGEGT. This CDR3 region has 13 residues. Trimming shortened V by 2 bases and J by 1 base, and 4 bases separated the two germline ends. TCRdb's copy holds only in-frame clones and misses some; the assay was immunoSEQ multiplex PCR. This sample has 100,000 to 120,000 clones, with about nine tenths found just once. This record belongs to a study of T cell responses to AZD1222 COVID-19 vaccine. V usage is TRBV6-2 or TRBV6-3 and J usage is TRBJ2-3; D unresolved. Material: peripheral blood, obtained on day 0 of MenACWY control vaccination. The sequence derives from an adult in good health. CDR3 bases: TGTGCCAGCAGTTACGCCGGCACAGATACGCAGTATTTT. It translates to CASSYAGTDTQYF.